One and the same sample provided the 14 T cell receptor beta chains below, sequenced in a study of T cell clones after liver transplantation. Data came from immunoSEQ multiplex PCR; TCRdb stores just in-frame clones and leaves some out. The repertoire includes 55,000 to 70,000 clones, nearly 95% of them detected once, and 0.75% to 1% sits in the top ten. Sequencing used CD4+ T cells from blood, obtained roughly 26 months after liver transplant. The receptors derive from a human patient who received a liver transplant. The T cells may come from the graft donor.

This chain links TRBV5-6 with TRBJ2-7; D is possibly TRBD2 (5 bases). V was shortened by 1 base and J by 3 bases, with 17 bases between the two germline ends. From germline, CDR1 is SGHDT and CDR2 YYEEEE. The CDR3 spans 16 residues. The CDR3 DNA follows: TGTGCCAGCAGCTTGTTCGTGCGGACTGAATACTACGAGCAGTACTTC. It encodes CASSLFVRTEYYEQYF.

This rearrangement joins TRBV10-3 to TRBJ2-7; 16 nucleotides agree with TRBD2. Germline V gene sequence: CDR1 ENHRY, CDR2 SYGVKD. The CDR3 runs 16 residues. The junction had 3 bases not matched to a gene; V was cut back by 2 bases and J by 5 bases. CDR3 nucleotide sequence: TGTGCCATCAGTGAGCCGGGACTAGCGGGAGGGAACGAGCAGTACTTC. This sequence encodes CAISEPGLAGGNEQYF.

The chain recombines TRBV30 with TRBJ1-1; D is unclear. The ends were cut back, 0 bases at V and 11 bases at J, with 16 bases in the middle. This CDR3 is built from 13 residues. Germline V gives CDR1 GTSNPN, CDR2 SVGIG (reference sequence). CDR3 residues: CAWSVKGSRRAFF. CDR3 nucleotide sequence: TGTGCCTGGAGTGTGAAGGGAAGCCGGCGCGCTTTCTTT.

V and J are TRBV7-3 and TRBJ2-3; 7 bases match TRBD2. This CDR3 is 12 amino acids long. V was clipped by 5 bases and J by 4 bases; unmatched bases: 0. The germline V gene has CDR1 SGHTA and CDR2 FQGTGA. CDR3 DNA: TGTGCCAGCAGCCTAGCGGCAGATACGCAGTATTTT. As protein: CASSLAADTQYF.

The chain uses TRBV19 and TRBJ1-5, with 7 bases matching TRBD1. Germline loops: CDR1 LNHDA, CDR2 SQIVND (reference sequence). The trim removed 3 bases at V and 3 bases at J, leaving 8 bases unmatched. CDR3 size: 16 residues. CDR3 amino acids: CASSIGGQIFNQPQHF. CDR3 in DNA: TGTGCCAGTAGTATCGGGGGACAGATTTTCAATCAGCCCCAGCATTTT.

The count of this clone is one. The chain's CDR3 is CASKSGQGRNTEAFF. The CDR3 DNA reads TGTGCCAGCAAATCCGGACAGGGGAGGAACACTGAAGCTTTCTTT. The gene calls are TRBV6-5 and TRBJ1-1, with 9 bases identical to TRBD1. Trimming at V came to 7 bases and at J to 1 base, leaving 7 bases not matched to a gene. CDR3 length: 15 amino acids. Germline assignment: CDR1 MNHEY and CDR2 SVGAGI.

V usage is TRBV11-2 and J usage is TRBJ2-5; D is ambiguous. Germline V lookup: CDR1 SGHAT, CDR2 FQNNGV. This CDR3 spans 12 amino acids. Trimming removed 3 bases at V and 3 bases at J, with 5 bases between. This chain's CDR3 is CASSLTEETQYF. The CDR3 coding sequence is TGTGCCAGCAGCTTGACGGAAGAGACCCAGTACTTC.

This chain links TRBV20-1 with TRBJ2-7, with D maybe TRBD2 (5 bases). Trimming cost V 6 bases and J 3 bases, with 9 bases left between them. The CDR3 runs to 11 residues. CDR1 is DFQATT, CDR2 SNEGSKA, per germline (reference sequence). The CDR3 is CSAPDFYEQYF. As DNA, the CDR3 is TGCAGTGCGCCGGACTTCTACGAGCAGTACTTC.

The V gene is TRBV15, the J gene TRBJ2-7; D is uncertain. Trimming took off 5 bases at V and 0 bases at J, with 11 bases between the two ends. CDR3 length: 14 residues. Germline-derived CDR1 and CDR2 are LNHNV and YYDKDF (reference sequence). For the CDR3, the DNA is TGTGCCACCAGCCGGGTTCTGGGCTCCTACGAGCAGTACTTC. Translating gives CATSRVLGSYEQYF.

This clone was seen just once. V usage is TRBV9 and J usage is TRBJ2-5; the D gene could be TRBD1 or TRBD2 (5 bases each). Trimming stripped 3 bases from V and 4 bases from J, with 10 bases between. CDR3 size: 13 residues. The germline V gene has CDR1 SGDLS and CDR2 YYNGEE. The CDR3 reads CASSAQRGETQYF. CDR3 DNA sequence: TGTGCCAGCAGCGCCCAGAGGGGAGAGACCCAGTACTTC.

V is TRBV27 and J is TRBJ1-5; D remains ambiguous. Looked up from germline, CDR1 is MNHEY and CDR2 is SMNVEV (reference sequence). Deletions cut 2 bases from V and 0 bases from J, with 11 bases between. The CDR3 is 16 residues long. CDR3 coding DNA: TGTGCCAGCAGTTTAAACTCTGGCTATAGCAATCAGCCCCAGCATTTT. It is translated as CASSLNSGYSNQPQHF.

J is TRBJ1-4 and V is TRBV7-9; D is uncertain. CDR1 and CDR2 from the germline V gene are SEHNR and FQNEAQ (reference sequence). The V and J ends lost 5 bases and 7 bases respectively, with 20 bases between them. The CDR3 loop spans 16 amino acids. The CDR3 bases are TGTGCCAGCAGCCCCACCCCTGGCAGGTGGGCTGAAAAACTGTTTTTT. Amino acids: CASSPTPGRWAEKLFF.

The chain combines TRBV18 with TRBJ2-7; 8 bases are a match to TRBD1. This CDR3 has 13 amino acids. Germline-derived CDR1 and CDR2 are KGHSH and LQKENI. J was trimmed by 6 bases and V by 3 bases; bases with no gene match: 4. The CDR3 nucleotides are TGTGCCAGCTCACCGCGGACAGGGCCCGAGCAGTACTTC. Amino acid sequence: CASSPRTGPEQYF.

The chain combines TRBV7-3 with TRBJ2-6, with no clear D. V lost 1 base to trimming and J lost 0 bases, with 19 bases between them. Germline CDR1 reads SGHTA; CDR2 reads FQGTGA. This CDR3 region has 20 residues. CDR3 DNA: TGTGCCAGCAGCTTAATTCACATCCAGGACGGGTACTCTGGGGCCAACGTCCTGACTTTC. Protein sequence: CASSLIHIQDGYSGANVLTF.